These 10 T cell receptor beta chains were sequenced from one sample in a study of blood T cell repertoires in COVID-19. TCRdb keeps only in-frame clones here, not all; method: immunoSEQ multiplex PCR. Here the sample spans about 97,000 clones, around nine tenths being singletons. The sample consisted of peripheral blood. The receptors come from a human donor in a cohort sampled during active COVID-19.

The chain links TRBV19 to TRBJ1-6; no definite D call. V was trimmed by 5 bases and J by 5 bases, leaving 7 bases between them. This CDR3 spans 13 amino acids. The V gene's germline CDR1 is LNHDA and CDR2 SQIVND (reference sequence). The CDR3 DNA is TGTGCCAGTAGTTTGAGGGATAATTCACCCCTCCACTTT. Its translation is CASSLRDNSPLHF.

The V gene is TRBV27, the J gene TRBJ2-2; D possibly corresponds to TRBD1 (5 bases). V was pared by 1 base and J by 4 bases, with 13 bases between. Germline V gene data show CDR1 as MNHEY and CDR2 as SMNVEV (reference sequence). This CDR3 region has 16 residues. The CDR3 is CASSLFVGASTGELFF. CDR3 coding DNA: TGTGCCAGCAGTTTATTTGTTGGGGCGAGCACCGGGGAGCTGTTTTTT.

The CDR3 DNA reads as TGTGCCAGCAGAAAGGGAGACAGGACCTATGGCTACACCTTC. Translated, it gives CASRKGDRTYGYTF. The V and J genes are TRBV6-5 and TRBJ1-2, with D tentatively TRBD1 (6 bases). The V gene lost 6 bases and the J gene lost 4 bases, with 15 bases spanning the gap. Germline loops: CDR1 MNHEY, CDR2 SVGAGI. The CDR3 totals 14 residues.

This clone was observed once. J is TRBJ2-1 and V is TRBV7-2, with 11 positions matching TRBD2. Germline values: CDR1 SGHTA, CDR2 FQGNSA. The ends lost 2 bases at V and 4 bases at J; junction bases unmatched: 10. This CDR3 region has 18 residues. Written as DNA, the CDR3 is TGTGCCAGCAGCTTAAGAACTAGCGGGAGATGGGGTTACAATGAGCAGTTCTTC. This codes for CASSLRTSGRWGYNEQFF.

This chain connects TRBV27 to TRBJ2-1, with a weak D call TRBD2 (6 bases). CDR1 and CDR2 (germline): MNHEY, SMNVEV (reference sequence). V was trimmed by 0 bases and J by 2 bases, leaving 11 bases between them. This CDR3 contains 16 residues. CDR3 in amino acids: CASSLSSAGTYNEQFF. In DNA form, the CDR3 reads TGTGCCAGCAGTTTATCTTCGGCGGGAACCTACAATGAGCAGTTCTTC.

The chain couples TRBV28 to TRBJ2-2; 7 bases line up with TRBD1. Trimming cost V 2 bases and J 1 base; bases outside gene matches: 10. There are 18 residues in the CDR3. Germline loops: CDR1 MDHEN, CDR2 SYDVKM. The CDR3 sequence: CASSLGWWDSENTGELFF. CDR3 sequence (DNA): TGTGCCAGCAGTTTAGGGTGGTGGGACAGCGAGAACACCGGGGAGCTGTTTTTT. Drawing the rest from reference TRBV28 and TRBJ2-2, the complete variable domain is DVKVTQSSRYLVKRTGEKVFLECVQDMDHENMFWYRQDPGLGLRLIYFSYDVKMKEKGDIPEGYSVSREKKERFSLILESASTNQTSMYLCASSLGWWDSENTGELFFGEGSRLTVL.

This clone appeared once. The genes are TRBV15 and TRBJ2-7; 8 nucleotides agree with TRBD1. V lost 1 base and J lost 5; bases outside the gene matches: 4. This CDR3 region has 14 residues. In germline, CDR1 is LNHNV, CDR2 YYDKDF (reference sequence). CDR3 nucleotides: TGTGCCACCAGCAGAGTTCAGGGGGCAAACGAGCAGTACTTC. The encoded protein is CATSRVQGANEQYF.

This rearrangement joins TRBV25-1 to TRBJ1-2; unclear D gene. Per germline, CDR1 MGHDK and CDR2 SYGVNS. The CDR3 length is 12 residues. Trimming stripped 4 bases from V and 5 bases from J, with 8 bases between. The DNA for the CDR3 is TGTGCCAGCAGTGGTTCGGGGTATGGCTACACCTTC. Its protein product is CASSGSGYGYTF.

The rearrangement links TRBV10-1 to TRBJ2-1; 8 nucleotides line up with TRBD2. Germline V gene lookup returns CDR1 WNHNN and CDR2 SYGVQD (reference sequence). The CDR3 contains 13 residues. Trimming removed 5 bases from V and 8 bases from J; junction bases left unmatched: 5. The CDR3 loop is CASSISGKDEQFF. CDR3 in DNA: TGCGCCAGCAGTATTAGCGGGAAAGATGAGCAGTTCTTC.

The chain carries TRBV7-2 and TRBJ2-7; possibly TRBD1 for D (6 bases). Germline lookup yields CDR1 SGHTA and CDR2 FQGNSA. This CDR3 is 15 amino acids long. Trimming stripped 4 bases from V and 7 bases from J, with 20 bases between. CDR3 in amino acids: CASSSTRTALQEQYF. CDR3 bases: TGTGCCAGCAGCTCCACGAGGACAGCCCTACAGGAGCAGTACTTC. The entire variable domain, with the rest obtained from reference TRBV7-2 and TRBJ2-7, is as follows: GAGVSQSPSNKVTEKGKDVELRCDPISGHTALYWYRQSLGQGLEFLIYFQGNSAPDKSGLPSDRFSAERTGGSVSTLTIQRTQQEDSAVYLCASSSTRTALQEQYFGPGTRLTVT.